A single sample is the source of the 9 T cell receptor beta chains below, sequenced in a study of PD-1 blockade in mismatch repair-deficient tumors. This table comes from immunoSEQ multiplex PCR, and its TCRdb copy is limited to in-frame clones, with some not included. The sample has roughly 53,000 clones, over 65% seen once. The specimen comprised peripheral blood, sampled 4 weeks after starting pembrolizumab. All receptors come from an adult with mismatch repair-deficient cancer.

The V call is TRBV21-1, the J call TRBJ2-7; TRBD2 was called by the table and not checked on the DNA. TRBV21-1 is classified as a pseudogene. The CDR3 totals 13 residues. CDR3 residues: CASRGTSGSEQYF. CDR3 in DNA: TGTGCCAGCAGAGGGACTAGCGGGAGCGAGCAGTACTTC.

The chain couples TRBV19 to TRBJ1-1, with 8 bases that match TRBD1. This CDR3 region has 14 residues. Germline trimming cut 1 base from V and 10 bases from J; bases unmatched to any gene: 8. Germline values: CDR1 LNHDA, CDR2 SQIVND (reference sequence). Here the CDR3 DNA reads TGTGCCAGTAGTATAGGGGCAGGGGGCGGAGGAGCTTTCTTT. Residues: CASSIGAGGGGAFF.

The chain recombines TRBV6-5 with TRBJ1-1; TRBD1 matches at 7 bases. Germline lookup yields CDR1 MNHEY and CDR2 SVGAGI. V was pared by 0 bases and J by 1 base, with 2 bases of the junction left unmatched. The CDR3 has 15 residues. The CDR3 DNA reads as TGTGCCAGCAGTTACTCGGCAGGGGGGAACACTGAAGCTTTCTTT. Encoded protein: CASSYSAGGNTEAFF.

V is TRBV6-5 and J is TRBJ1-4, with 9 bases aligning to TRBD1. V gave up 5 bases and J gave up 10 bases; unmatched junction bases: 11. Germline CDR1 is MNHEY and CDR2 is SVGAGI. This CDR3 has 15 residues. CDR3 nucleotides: TGTGCCAGCAGTGCTTCGTCGGGACAGGGCCGAAAACTGTTTTTT. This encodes CASSASSGQGRKLFF.

CDR3 DNA: TGTGCCAGCAGTTTATCTGTCAGACACTATGGCTACACCTTC. This translates into CASSLSVRHYGYTF. This chain links TRBV27 with TRBJ1-2; no clear D gene. CDR1 and CDR2 from the germline V gene are MNHEY and SMNVEV (reference sequence). The CDR3 has 14 amino acids. The V gene lost 0 bases and the J gene lost 3 bases, with 8 bases spanning the gap.

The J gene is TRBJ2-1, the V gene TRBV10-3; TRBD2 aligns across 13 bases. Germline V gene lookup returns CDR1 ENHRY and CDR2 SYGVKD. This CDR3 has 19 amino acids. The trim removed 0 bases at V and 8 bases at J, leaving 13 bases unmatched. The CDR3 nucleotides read TGTGCCATCAGTGAGTCGAATTCTGGTGGACTAGCGGGAGCCCATGAGCAGTTCTTC. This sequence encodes CAISESNSGGLAGAHEQFF.

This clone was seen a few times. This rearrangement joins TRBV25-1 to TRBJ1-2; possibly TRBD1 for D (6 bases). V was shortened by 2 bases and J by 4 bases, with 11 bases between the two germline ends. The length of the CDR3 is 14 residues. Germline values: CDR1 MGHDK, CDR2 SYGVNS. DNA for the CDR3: TGTGCCAGCAGTGAAGGGGGCGGCACCTATGGCTACACCTTC. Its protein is CASSEGGGTYGYTF.

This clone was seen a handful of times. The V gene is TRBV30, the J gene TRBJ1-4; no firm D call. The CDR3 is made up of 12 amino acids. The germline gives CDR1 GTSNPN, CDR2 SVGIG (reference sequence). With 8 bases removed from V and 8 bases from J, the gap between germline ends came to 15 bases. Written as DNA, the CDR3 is TGTGCCCGGTCCGGTTACGAGGAAAAACTGTTTTTT. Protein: CARSGYEEKLFF.

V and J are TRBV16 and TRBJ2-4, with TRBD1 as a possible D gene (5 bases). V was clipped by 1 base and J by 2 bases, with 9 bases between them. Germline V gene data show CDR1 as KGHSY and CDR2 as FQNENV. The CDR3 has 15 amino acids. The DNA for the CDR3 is TGTGCCAGCAGCCAATTGTCAGGGTCCAAAAACATTCAGTACTTC. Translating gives CASSQLSGSKNIQYF.